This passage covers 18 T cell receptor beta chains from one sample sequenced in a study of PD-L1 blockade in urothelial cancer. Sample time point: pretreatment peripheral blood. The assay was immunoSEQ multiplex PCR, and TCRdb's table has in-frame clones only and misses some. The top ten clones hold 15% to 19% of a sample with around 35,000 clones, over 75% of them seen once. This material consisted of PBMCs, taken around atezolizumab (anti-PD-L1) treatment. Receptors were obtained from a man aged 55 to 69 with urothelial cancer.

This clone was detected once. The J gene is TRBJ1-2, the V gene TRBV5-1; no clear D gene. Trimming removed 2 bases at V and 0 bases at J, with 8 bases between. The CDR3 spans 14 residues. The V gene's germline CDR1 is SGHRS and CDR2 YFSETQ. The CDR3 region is CASSFDISNYGYTF. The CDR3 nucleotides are TGCGCCAGCAGCTTCGACATCTCTAACTATGGCTACACCTTC.

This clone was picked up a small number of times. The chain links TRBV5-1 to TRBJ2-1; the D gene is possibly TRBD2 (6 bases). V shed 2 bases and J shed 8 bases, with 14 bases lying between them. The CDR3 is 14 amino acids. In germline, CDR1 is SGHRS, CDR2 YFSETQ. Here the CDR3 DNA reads TGCGCCAGCAGCTTTCGGAGGGGTAGGGATGAGCAGTTCTTC. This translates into CASSFRRGRDEQFF.

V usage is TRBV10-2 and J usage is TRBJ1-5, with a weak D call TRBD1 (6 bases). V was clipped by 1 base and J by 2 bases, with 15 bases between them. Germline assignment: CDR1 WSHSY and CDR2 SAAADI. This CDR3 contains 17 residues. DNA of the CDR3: TGCGCCAGCAGTGAGTTACAGGGAGAGATGGGCAATCAGCCCCAGCATTTT. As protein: CASSELQGEMGNQPQHF.

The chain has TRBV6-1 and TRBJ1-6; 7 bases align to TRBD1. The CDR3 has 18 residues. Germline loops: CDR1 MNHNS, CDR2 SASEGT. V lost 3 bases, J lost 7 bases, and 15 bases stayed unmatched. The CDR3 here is CASSDRRGTQGMNSPLHF. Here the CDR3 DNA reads TGTGCCAGCAGTGATAGAAGAGGGACACAGGGGATGAATTCACCCCTCCACTTT.

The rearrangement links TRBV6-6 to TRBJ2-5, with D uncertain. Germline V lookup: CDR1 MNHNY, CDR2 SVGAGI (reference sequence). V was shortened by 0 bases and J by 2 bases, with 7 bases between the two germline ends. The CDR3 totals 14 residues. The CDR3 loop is CASSYSQVQETQYF. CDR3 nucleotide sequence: TGTGCCAGCAGTTACTCTCAGGTTCAAGAGACCCAGTACTTC.

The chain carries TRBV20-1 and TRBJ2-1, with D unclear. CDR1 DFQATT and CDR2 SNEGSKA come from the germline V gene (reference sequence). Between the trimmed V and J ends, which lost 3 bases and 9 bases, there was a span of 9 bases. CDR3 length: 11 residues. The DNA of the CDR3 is TGCAGTGCTAGTGCGGTGCGTGAGCAGTTCTTC. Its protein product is CSASAVREQFF.

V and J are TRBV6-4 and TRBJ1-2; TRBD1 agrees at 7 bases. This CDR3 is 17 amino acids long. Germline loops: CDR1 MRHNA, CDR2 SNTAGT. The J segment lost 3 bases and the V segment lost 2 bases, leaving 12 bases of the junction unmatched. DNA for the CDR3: TGTGCCAGCAGTGACCAACCTATAAGCCAGGGGGACTATGGCTACACCTTC. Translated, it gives CASSDQPISQGDYGYTF.

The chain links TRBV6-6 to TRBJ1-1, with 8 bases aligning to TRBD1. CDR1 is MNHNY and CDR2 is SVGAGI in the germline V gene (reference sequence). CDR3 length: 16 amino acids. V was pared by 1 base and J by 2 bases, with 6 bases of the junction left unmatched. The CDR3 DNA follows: TGTGCCAGCAGTTACTTACCAGGGGGCAGCAACACTGAAGCTTTCTTT. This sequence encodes CASSYLPGGSNTEAFF.

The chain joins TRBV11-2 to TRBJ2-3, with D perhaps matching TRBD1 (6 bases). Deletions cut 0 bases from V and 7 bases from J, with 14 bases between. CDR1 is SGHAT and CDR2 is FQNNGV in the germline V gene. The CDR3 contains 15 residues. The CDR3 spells CASSLEIGQSYTQYF. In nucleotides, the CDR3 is TGTGCCAGCAGCTTAGAAATAGGACAGAGTTATACGCAGTATTTT.

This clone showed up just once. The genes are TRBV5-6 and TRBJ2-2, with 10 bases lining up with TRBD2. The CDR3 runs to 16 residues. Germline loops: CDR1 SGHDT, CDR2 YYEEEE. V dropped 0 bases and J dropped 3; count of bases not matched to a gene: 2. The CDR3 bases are TGTGCCAGCAGCTTGGTCCTAGCGGGGGACACCGGGGAGCTGTTTTTT. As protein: CASSLVLAGDTGELFF.

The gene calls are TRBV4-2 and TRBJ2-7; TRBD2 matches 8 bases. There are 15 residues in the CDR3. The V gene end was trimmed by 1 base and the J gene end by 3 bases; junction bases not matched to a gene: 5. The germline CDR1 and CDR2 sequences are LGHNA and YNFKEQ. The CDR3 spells CASSQGPGGHYEQYF. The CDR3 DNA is TGTGCCAGCAGCCAAGGCCCGGGAGGGCACTACGAGCAGTACTTC.

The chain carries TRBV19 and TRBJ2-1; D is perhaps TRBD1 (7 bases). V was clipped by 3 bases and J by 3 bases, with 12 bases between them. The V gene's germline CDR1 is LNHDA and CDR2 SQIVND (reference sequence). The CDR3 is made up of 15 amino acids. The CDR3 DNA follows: TGTGCCAGTAGTATTGGAGGGGGCTACTACAATGAGCAGTTCTTC. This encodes CASSIGGGYYNEQFF. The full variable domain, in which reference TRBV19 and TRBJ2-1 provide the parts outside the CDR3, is DGGITQSPKYLFRKEGQNVTLSCEQNLNHDAMYWYRQDPGQGLRLIYYSQIVNDFQKGDIAEGYSVSREKKESFPLTVTSAQKNPTAFYLCASSIGGGYYNEQFFGPGTRLTVL.

The CDR3 DNA follows: TGTGCCAGCAGTCTCTACCAGGGGGCGCTTAACTATGGCTACACCTTC. It codes for CASSLYQGALNYGYTF. The chain joins TRBV2 to TRBJ1-2; TRBD1 aligns across 8 bases. Germline loops: CDR1 SNHLY, CDR2 FYNNEI. The CDR3 covers 16 residues. After removal of 5 bases from V and 1 base from J, the junction contained 9 bases not matched to a gene.

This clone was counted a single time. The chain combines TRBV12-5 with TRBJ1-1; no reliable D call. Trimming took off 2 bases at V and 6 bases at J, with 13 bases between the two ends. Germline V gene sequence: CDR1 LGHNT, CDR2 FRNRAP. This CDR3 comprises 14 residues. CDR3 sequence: CASGLPELGPEAFF. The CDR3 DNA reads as TGTGCTAGTGGTTTGCCTGAGCTGGGCCCTGAAGCTTTCTTT.

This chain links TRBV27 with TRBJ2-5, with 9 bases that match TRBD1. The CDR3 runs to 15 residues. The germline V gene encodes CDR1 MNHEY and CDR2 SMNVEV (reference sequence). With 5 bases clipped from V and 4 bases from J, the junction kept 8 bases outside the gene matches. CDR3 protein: CASSLTGGGRETQYF. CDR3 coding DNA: TGTGCCAGCAGTCTGACAGGGGGAGGGAGAGAGACCCAGTACTTC.

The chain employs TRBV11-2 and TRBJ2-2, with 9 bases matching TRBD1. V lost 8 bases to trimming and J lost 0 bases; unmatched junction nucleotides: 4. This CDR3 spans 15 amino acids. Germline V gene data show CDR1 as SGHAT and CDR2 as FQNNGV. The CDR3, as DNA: TGTGCCAGCGGCCGACAGGGGGCGAACACCGGGGAGCTGTTTTTT. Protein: CASGRQGANTGELFF.

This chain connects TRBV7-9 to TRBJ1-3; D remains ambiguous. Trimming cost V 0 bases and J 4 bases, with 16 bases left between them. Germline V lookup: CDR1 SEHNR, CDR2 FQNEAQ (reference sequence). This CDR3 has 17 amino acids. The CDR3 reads CASSLALGVGGGNTIYF. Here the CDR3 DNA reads TGTGCCAGCAGCTTAGCGCTGGGAGTCGGAGGGGGAAACACCATATATTTT.

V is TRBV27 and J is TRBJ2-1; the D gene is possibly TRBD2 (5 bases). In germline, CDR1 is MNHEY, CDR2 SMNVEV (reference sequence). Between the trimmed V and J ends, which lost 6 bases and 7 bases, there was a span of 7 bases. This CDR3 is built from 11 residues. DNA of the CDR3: TGTGCCAGCAGCCGGACTAATGAGCAGTTCTTC. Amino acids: CASSRTNEQFF.